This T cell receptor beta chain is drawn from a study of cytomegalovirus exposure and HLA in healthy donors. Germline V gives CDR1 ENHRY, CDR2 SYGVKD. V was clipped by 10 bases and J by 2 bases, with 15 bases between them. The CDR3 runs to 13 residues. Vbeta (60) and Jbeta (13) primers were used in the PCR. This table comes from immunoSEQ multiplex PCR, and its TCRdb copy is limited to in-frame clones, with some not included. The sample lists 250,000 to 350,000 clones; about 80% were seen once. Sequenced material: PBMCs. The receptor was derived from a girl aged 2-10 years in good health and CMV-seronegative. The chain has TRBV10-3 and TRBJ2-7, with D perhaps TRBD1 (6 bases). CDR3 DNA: TGTGCCACCCTCGGGGACACGGCCTACGAGCAGTACTTC. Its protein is CATLGDTAYEQYF.